The sequence of this TCR beta chain was determined in a study of control samples from healthy donors and cancer patients. Method: immunoSEQ multiplex PCR; TCRdb's copy keeps in-frame clones and lacks some. The table records about 89,000 clones, around 85% of them present only once. V was clipped by 10 bases and J by 0 bases, with 14 bases between them. Germline V CDR1 and CDR2: ENHRY, SYGVKD. This CDR3 contains 14 residues. The TCR was taken from a middle-aged woman in good health. The V and J genes are TRBV10-3 and TRBJ2-3, with no clear D. The sequencing input was blood. The CDR3 DNA reads as TGTGCCACCTCGCGGAGCACGAGCACAGATACGCAGTATTTT. As protein: CATSRSTSTDTQYF.